A selection of T cell receptor beta chains follows, all from one sample in a study of blood T cell repertoires in COVID-19. Profiled with immunoSEQ multiplex PCR; TCRdb holds only in-frame clones, not every one. The repertoire holds roughly 200,000 clones, 75% to 90% seen once, with roughly 8.2% in the top ten. The source material was peripheral blood. Source of these receptors: a woman aged 60-70 years with acute or convalescent COVID-19. The CDR3 runs from the conserved cysteine through the conserved F or W. A D gene is named only where the DNA matches it firmly. For some rows the clone size is stated as once, few or many, or as a class when expanded; others skip it.

TRBJ2-3,-,once,TRBV5-4,CASSQPGSSTDTQYF,TGTGCCAGCAGCCAACCGGGATCTTCCACAGATACGCAGTATTTT
TRBJ1-2,-,-,TRBV28,CASSLRERVNYGYTF,TGTGCCAGCAGTTTGAGGGAGAGGGTGAACTATGGCTACACCTTC
TRBJ1-5,-,-,TRBV5-4,CASSRGNNQPQHF,TGTGCCAGCAGCAGGGGTAACAATCAGCCCCAGCATTTT
TRBJ2-7,-,-,TRBV29-1,CSVDVGRGRQYF,TGCAGCGTTGATGTAGGTAGGGGCCGGCAGTACTTC
TRBJ2-1,TRBD1,-,TRBV7-3,CASNSGTGMNEQFF,TGTGCCAGCAACTCCGGGACAGGAATGAATGAGCAGTTCTTC
TRBJ1-1,-,-,TRBV7-9,CASSLGGLRAFF,TGTGCCAGCAGCTTAGGAGGCTTGAGAGCTTTCTTT
TRBJ1-5,-,-,TRBV10-3,CAISDSGSNQPQHF,TGTGCCATCAGTGACTCAGGGAGCAATCAGCCCCAGCATTTT
TRBJ2-1,TRBD1,once,TRBV9,CASSETGTAAYNEQFF,TGTGCCAGCAGCGAAACCGGGACAGCGGCATACAATGAGCAGTTCTTC
TRBJ2-3,TRBD2,-,TRBV30,CAWRLAGGPDTQYF,TGTGCCTGGAGACTAGCGGGAGGGCCCGATACGCAGTATTTT
TRBJ2-1,TRBD2,once,TRBV6-5,CASRSLSGSEYEQFF,TGTGCCAGCAGATCCCTTAGCGGGAGTGAGTATGAGCAGTTCTTC
TRBJ1-1,-,-,TRBV6-1,CASSEQGGYQTEAFF,TGTGCCAGCAGTGAACAAGGGGGATACCAAACTGAAGCTTTCTTT
TRBJ1-1,-,-,TRBV18,CASSPPQGTNTEAFF,TGTGCCAGCTCACCACCTCAGGGGACGAACACTGAAGCTTTCTTT
TRBJ1-1,-,-,TRBV6-5,CASSPPGGQNTEAFF,TGTGCCAGCAGTCCACCAGGAGGGCAGAACACTGAAGCTTTCTTT
TRBJ2-1,-,-,TRBV11-3,CASSVIANYNEQFF,TGTGCCAGCAGCGTGATAGCGAACTACAATGAGCAGTTCTTC
TRBJ2-2,TRBD2,-,TRBV7-6,CASSLPGLAGETGELFF,TGTGCCAGCAGCTTACCCGGACTAGCGGGAGAAACCGGAGAGCTGTTTTTT
TRBJ2-1,-,-,TRBV2,CASSETESSYNEQFF,TGTGCCAGCAGTGAGACTGAGAGCTCCTACAATGAGCAGTTCTTC
TRBJ2-7,-,-,TRBV5-1,CASRVGPGSGYEQYF,TGCGCCAGCAGGGTTGGGCCAGGATCAGGCTACGAGCAGTACTTC
TRBJ1-4,-,-,TRBV9,CASSFSGSAGEKLFF,TGTGCCAGCAGCTTCTCCGGGTCCGCGGGGGAAAAACTGTTTTTT
TRBJ1-2,-,once,TRBV7-9,CASSFPGQGGYTF,TGTGCCAGCAGCTTCCCAGGGCAGGGAGGCTACACCTTC
TRBJ2-6,TRBD1,-,TRBV5-1,CASSFLTGLGSGANVLTF,TGCGCCAGCAGCTTCCTGACAGGGCTTGGCTCTGGGGCCAACGTCCTGACTTTC
TRBJ1-2,-,-,TRBV11-3,CASSLGRLDGYTF,TGTGCCAGCAGCTTGGGCAGGCTGGATGGCTACACCTTC
TRBJ1-5,-,-,TRBV9,CASSVGSKGNQPQHF,TGTGCCAGCAGCGTCGGGAGCAAGGGGAATCAGCCCCAGCATTTT
TRBJ2-1,TRBD2,-,TRBV4-1,CASSQEGLAANEQFF,TGCGCCAGCAGCCAAGAGGGACTAGCGGCGAATGAGCAGTTCTTC
TRBJ2-1,TRBD2,-,TRBV3-1/TRBV3-2,CASSQAPGTSGSSYNEQFF,TGTGCCAGCAGCCAGGCTCCCGGGACTAGCGGGAGCTCCTACAATGAGCAGTTCTTC
TRBJ2-3,-,-,TRBV28,CASSLPLVGADTQYF,TGTGCCAGCAGCCTTCCTTTGGTGGGAGCAGATACGCAGTATTTT
TRBJ1-1,-,-,TRBV7-9,CASSLETGNTEAFF,TGTGCCAGCAGCTTGGAGACAGGGAACACTGAAGCTTTCTTT
TRBJ1-5,-,-,TRBV6-2/TRBV6-3,CASSYSGAPPAQHF,TGTGCCAGCAGTTACTCGGGCGCACCCCCGGCCCAGCATTTT
TRBJ2-2,TRBD1,-,TRBV11-3,CASTPGGTGELFF,TGTGCCAGCACCCCAGGGGGAACCGGGGAGCTGTTTTTT
TRBJ1-2,TRBD1,once,TRBV6-5,CASSYEGAGGYTF,TGTGCCAGCAGTTACGAGGGGGCGGGAGGCTACACCTTC
TRBJ2-1,-,-,TRBV20-1,CSASSPYTHEQFF,TGCAGTGCTAGTTCACCCTATACGCATGAGCAGTTCTTC
TRBJ1-1,-,-,TRBV19,CASSMVPGVMNTEAFF,TGTGCCAGTAGTATGGTCCCGGGGGTTATGAACACTGAAGCTTTCTTT
TRBJ2-3,-,few,TRBV30,CAWSAPSTDTQYF,TGTGCCTGGAGTGCTCCTAGCACAGATACGCAGTATTTT
TRBJ2-2,-,-,TRBV5-1,CASSLKAGIGSGELFF,TGCGCCAGCAGCTTGAAGGCCGGGATAGGTTCCGGGGAGCTGTTTTTT
TRBJ2-3,-,-,TRBV27,CASTSRDTGDTQYF,TGTGCCAGCACCTCACGGGACACTGGAGATACGCAGTATTTT
TRBJ1-6,TRBD1,-,TRBV7-9,CASSLGTTGANSPLHF,TGTGCCAGCAGCTTGGGAACTACAGGGGCCAATTCACCCCTCCACTTT
TRBJ1-2,-,-,TRBV5-1,CASSFTGDYGYTF,TGCGCCAGCAGCTTCACGGGGGACTATGGCTACACCTTC
TRBJ2-3,-,-,TRBV2,CASSGRVLSKGTQYF,TGTGCCAGCAGTGGGAGGGTTCTCTCCAAGGGTACGCAGTATTTT
TRBJ2-3,-,-,TRBV6-1,CASSETLSDTQYF,TGTGCCAGCAGTGAAACTCTCTCAGATACGCAGTATTTT
TRBJ2-1,-,-,TRBV19,CASKEQGWNNEQFF,TGTGCCAGTAAGGAACAGGGTTGGAACAATGAGCAGTTCTTC
TRBJ1-5,-,-,TRBV28,CASSFTGISQPQHF,TGTGCCAGCAGCTTTACCGGGATTAGTCAGCCCCAGCATTTT
TRBJ2-7,TRBD2,-,TRBV18,CASSPKLAGVEAYEQYF,TGTGCCAGCTCACCAAAGCTAGCGGGAGTGGAGGCCTACGAGCAGTACTTC
TRBJ2-1,TRBD2,-,TRBV29-1,CSVSRGAGGRNEQFF,TGCAGCGTCAGCCGGGGAGCGGGAGGGAGGAATGAGCAGTTCTTC
TRBJ2-2,TRBD1,-,TRBV7-2,CASSLSPGGNTGELFF,TGTGCCAGCAGCTTGTCGCCAGGGGGTAACACCGGGGAGCTGTTTTTT
TRBJ1-2,-,-,TRBV5-4,CASSLDPRGNYGYTF,TGTGCCAGCAGCTTGGACCCCCGGGGGAACTATGGCTACACCTTC
TRBJ2-3,-,-,TRBV4-2,CASSQDRGLASDTQYF,TGTGCCAGCAGCCAAGATCGAGGGTTAGCTAGCGATACGCAGTATTTT
TRBJ2-1,TRBD2,-,TRBV5-4,CASSSPGLAGVQYNEQFF,TGTGCCAGCAGCTCTCCGGGACTAGCGGGGGTACAGTACAATGAGCAGTTCTTC
TRBJ1-3,-,-,TRBV9,CASSPHLSGNTIYF,TGTGCCAGCAGCCCACATCTCTCTGGAAACACCATATATTTT
TRBJ1-1,-,-,TRBV7-2,CASSLSGEAFF,TGTGCCAGCAGCTTATCGGGTGAAGCTTTCTTT
TRBJ2-7,-,-,TRBV5-1,CASSAVTSRYEQYF,TGCGCCAGCAGCGCGGTCACTAGCCGCTACGAGCAGTACTTC
TRBJ2-5,-,-,TRBV29-1,CSVEGGNWEGETQYF,TGCAGCGTCGAAGGGGGTAACTGGGAGGGAGAGACCCAGTACTTC
TRBJ2-1,TRBD1,-,TRBV5-4,CASNLGQGYNEQFF,TGTGCCAGCAACCTTGGACAGGGCTACAATGAGCAGTTCTTC